The 24 T cell receptor beta chains reported below all come from one sample, sequenced in a study of blood T cell repertoires in COVID-19. Libraries were prepared by immunoSEQ multiplex PCR; TCRdb keeps only in-frame clonotypes and omits some of them. The sample includes around 170,000 clones, around 80% of them seen just once. Sequencing was done on a sample of PBMCs or T cells enriched from blood (not recorded which). These receptors originate from a man aged 55-75 years who had been exposed to COVID-19.

The gene calls are TRBV25-1 and TRBJ2-7; 7 positions match TRBD2. This CDR3 has 15 amino acids. Per the germline V gene, CDR1 is MGHDK and CDR2 is SYGVNS. The J segment lost 6 bases and the V segment lost 4 bases, leaving 12 bases of the junction unmatched. The CDR3 sequence is CASSGGWGGMGEQYF. The CDR3 DNA sequence: TGTGCCAGCAGTGGGGGCTGGGGGGGAATGGGCGAGCAGTACTTC.

The V and J genes are TRBV24-1 and TRBJ1-5; 10 bases map to TRBD1. Germline CDR1 and CDR2: KGHDR and SFDVKD. This CDR3 spans 16 amino acids. V lost 3 bases, J lost 4 bases, and 5 bases stayed unmatched. The CDR3 reads CATSDTGQGGNQPQHF. In DNA, the CDR3 is TGTGCCACCAGTGATACCGGACAGGGGGGTAATCAGCCCCAGCATTTT.

The chain is built from TRBV28 and TRBJ2-7, with 9 positions matching TRBD1. CDR3 length: 15 residues. Germline-derived CDR1 and CDR2 are MDHEN and SYDVKM. V gave up 6 bases and J gave up 6 bases; unmatched junction bases: 12. In DNA form, the CDR3 reads TGTGCCAGCAGCACCACCGGGACAGGGAGTAGCGAGCAGTACTTC. Protein sequence: CASSTTGTGSSEQYF. The variable domain in full, with the rest retrieved from reference TRBV28 and TRBJ2-7, is DVKVTQSSRYLVKRTGEKVFLECVQDMDHENMFWYRQDPGLGLRLIYFSYDVKMKEKGDIPEGYSVSREKKERFSLILESASTNQTSMYLCASSTTGTGSSEQYFGPGTRLTVT.

The chain employs TRBV7-8 and TRBJ1-1, with unresolved D. CDR1 and CDR2 (germline): SGHVS, FQNEAQ. The CDR3 spans 16 residues. V was pared by 5 bases and J by 0 bases, with 16 bases between. The CDR3 here is CASSLRVGRMNTEAFF. Here the CDR3 DNA reads TGTGCCAGCAGCCTCCGGGTAGGAAGAATGAACACTGAAGCTTTCTTT.

This clone was detected only a few times. J is TRBJ1-1 and V is TRBV19; TRBD1 might be the D (5 bases). CDR1 LNHDA and CDR2 SQIVND come from the germline V gene (reference sequence). The CDR3 runs 15 residues. Trimming stripped 2 bases from V and 2 bases from J, with 12 bases between. CDR3 nucleotide sequence: TGTGCCAGTAGTATAACTACACAGGTTAACACTGAAGCTTTCTTT. Protein product: CASSITTQVNTEAFF.

J is TRBJ1-2 and V is TRBV6-6, with TRBD1 as a possible D gene (5 bases). The CDR3 is 13 amino acids. Germline CDR1 and CDR2: MNHNY and SVGAGI (reference sequence). The germline V and J ends were trimmed by 7 bases and 8 bases, with 17 bases remaining between them. The CDR3 region has the DNA TGTGCCAGCACCTCCCCAGGGCGAGGAGGCTACACCTTC. Amino acid sequence: CASTSPGRGGYTF.

This rearrangement joins TRBV7-7 to TRBJ2-5; possibly TRBD2 for D (7 bases). The CDR3 has 15 residues. CDR1 and CDR2 (germline): SSHAT, FNYEAQ (reference sequence). The V end was cut by 5 bases, the J end by 1 base, with 14 bases between. The CDR3 nucleotides read TGTGCCAGCAGCCCGGGGGGAGGGGGCCAAGAGACCCAGTACTTC. Protein product: CASSPGGGGQETQYF.

CDR3 in amino acids: CASSLPLAGDPYEQYF. The DNA of the CDR3 is TGCGCCAGCAGCTTGCCCCTAGCGGGGGATCCCTACGAGCAGTACTTC. This chain joins TRBV5-1 and TRBJ2-7; TRBD2 matches at 10 bases. Germline loops: CDR1 SGHRS, CDR2 YFSETQ. The CDR3 is 16 amino acids. With V trimmed by 1 base and J by 2 bases, 6 bases remained unmatched.

The DNA of the CDR3 is TGTGCCAGCAGCTCCGGGACAGGACATAACTATGGCTACACCTTC. This codes for CASSSGTGHNYGYTF. This sequence joins TRBV5-4 and TRBJ1-2, with 8 bases matching TRBD1. Germline V gives CDR1 SGHNT, CDR2 YYREEE (reference sequence). V lost 3 bases, J lost 1 base, and 5 bases stayed unmatched. The CDR3 is made up of 15 amino acids.

The gene calls are TRBV15 and TRBJ1-6; D call uncertain. Germline CDR1 and CDR2: LNHNV and YYDKDF (reference sequence). V lost 0 bases and J 8 bases, leaving 11 bases between the germline ends. There are 15 residues in the CDR3. The DNA for the CDR3 is TGTGCCACCAGCAGAGATCTCGGACTTTATTCACCCCTCCACTTT. Translation: CATSRDLGLYSPLHF.

The chain combines TRBV23-1 with TRBJ1-2, with a possible D match to TRBD1 (5 bases). TRBV23-1 is reported as an ORF; its role is uncertain. This CDR3 has 13 residues. Trimming removed 2 bases from V and 7 bases from J, with 11 bases in between. CDR3 nucleotide sequence: TGCGCCAGCAGTCAAGGGGCCACCTTTGGCTACACCTTC. This gives the protein CASSQGATFGYTF.

The chain combines TRBV2 with TRBJ1-6; 9 positions match TRBD1. CDR1 SNHLY and CDR2 FYNNEI come from the germline V gene. CDR3 length: 15 residues. The ends lost 7 bases at V and 10 bases at J; junction bases unmatched: 11. CDR3 coding DNA: TGTGCCAGCACCTCGGGGGACAGGGTTGAGTCACCCCTCCACTTT. Translation: CASTSGDRVESPLHF.

The chain couples TRBV7-9 to TRBJ1-3; D gene ambiguous. The CDR3 is 14 amino acids. The V gene lost 5 bases and the J gene lost 8 bases, with 16 bases spanning the gap. CDR1 is SEHNR, CDR2 FQNEAQ, per germline (reference sequence). CDR3 DNA: TGTGCCAGCAGCCCCGGGTCAATAACGGACACCATATATTTT. Its translation is CASSPGSITDTIYF.

The J gene is TRBJ2-5, the V gene TRBV27, with 9 bases that match TRBD2. CDR1 and CDR2 from the germline V gene are MNHEY and SMNVEV (reference sequence). The CDR3 is 16 amino acids. The V and J ends lost 3 bases and 2 bases, in that order; junction bases with no gene match: 7. This chain's CDR3 is CASSFRWTSVQETQYF. The CDR3 DNA follows: TGTGCCAGCAGTTTCCGGTGGACTAGCGTACAAGAGACCCAGTACTTC.

The V call is TRBV7-9, the J call TRBJ1-2; no clear D gene. V lost 1 base and J lost 6, with 9 bases in between. The CDR3 length is 13 residues. The germline V gene encodes CDR1 SEHNR and CDR2 FQNEAQ (reference sequence). DNA of the CDR3: TGTGCCAGCAGCTTAGGGGGAGGGCATGGCTACACCTTC. Amino acid sequence: CASSLGGGHGYTF.

V is TRBV4-2 and J is TRBJ2-1; 10 nucleotides agree with TRBD2. The junction had 5 bases not matched to a gene; V was cut back by 0 bases and J by 6 bases. The V gene's germline CDR1 is LGHNA and CDR2 YNFKEQ. The CDR3 loop spans 16 amino acids. DNA for the CDR3: TGTGCCAGCAGCCAAGATCGCCTAGCGGGAGCCAATGAGCAGTTCTTC. Translated, it gives CASSQDRLAGANEQFF.

The chain couples TRBV28 to TRBJ2-2, with a tentative D call TRBD1 (6 bases). Deletions cut 2 bases from V and 5 bases from J, with 12 bases between. The V gene's germline CDR1 is MDHEN and CDR2 SYDVKM. The CDR3 loop spans 15 amino acids. As DNA, the CDR3 is TGTGCCAGCAGTTTAGGGGGCGTTAAGACCGGGGAGCTGTTTTTT. Amino acid sequence: CASSLGGVKTGELFF.

The rearrangement links TRBV19 to TRBJ1-3; D is uncertain. Per the germline V gene, CDR1 is LNHDA and CDR2 is SQIVND (reference sequence). Trimming took off 7 bases at V and 4 bases at J, with 17 bases between the two ends. There are 15 residues in the CDR3. CDR3 in DNA: TGTGCCAGTACCCTCGCCCGGGTTGCGGGAAACACCATATATTTT. It codes for CASTLARVAGNTIYF.

This chain connects TRBV18 to TRBJ2-1; 8 nucleotides match TRBD2. CDR1 is KGHSH and CDR2 is LQKENI in the germline V gene. This CDR3 contains 15 residues. V lost 6 bases, J lost 7 bases, and 11 bases stayed unmatched. The CDR3 here is CASSISGTEWNEQFF. CDR3 DNA sequence: TGTGCCAGCTCGATTAGCGGGACGGAATGGAATGAGCAGTTCTTC.

This rearrangement joins TRBV18 to TRBJ2-4; 10 nucleotides align to TRBD2. Germline CDR1 and CDR2: KGHSH and LQKENI. The CDR3 sequence is 16 residues long. The V and J ends lost 6 bases and 7 bases, in that order; junction bases with no gene match: 12. CDR3: CASSPDLAGVVNIQYF. The CDR3 DNA reads TGTGCCAGCTCGCCCGACCTAGCGGGAGTTGTCAACATTCAGTACTTC.

CDR3 DNA: TGTGCCAGCCGACGCCTTAGCGGGAGTGGCACAGATACGCAGTATTTT. It specifies CASRRLSGSGTDTQYF. The V call is TRBV2, the J call TRBJ2-3; 9 bases fit TRBD2. With V trimmed by 8 bases and J by 1 base, 10 bases remained unmatched. CDR3 length: 16 amino acids. CDR1 and CDR2 from the germline V gene are SNHLY and FYNNEI. The full variable domain, with the rest looked up from reference TRBV2 and TRBJ2-3, is EPEVTQTPSHQVTQMGQEVILRCVPISNHLYFYWYRQILGQKVEFLVSFYNNEISEKSEIFDDQFSVERPDGSNFTLKIRSTKLEDSAMYFCASRRLSGSGTDTQYFGPGTRLTVL.

The V gene is TRBV4-2, the J gene TRBJ2-2, with 7 bases lining up with TRBD2. V was clipped by 8 bases and J by 4 bases; unmatched bases: 1. This CDR3 has 12 residues. Germline CDR1 reads LGHNA; CDR2 reads YNFKEQ. The CDR3 here is CASGGGTGELFF. For the CDR3, the DNA is TGTGCCAGCGGGGGGGGCACCGGGGAGCTGTTTTTT.

The J gene is TRBJ1-5, the V gene TRBV2; D not resolved. This CDR3 region has 13 residues. With 2 bases removed from V and 6 bases from J, the gap between germline ends came to 8 bases. Per germline, CDR1 SNHLY and CDR2 FYNNEI. The CDR3 here is CASSEPPGQPQHF. As DNA, the CDR3 is TGTGCCAGCAGTGAACCCCCGGGTCAGCCCCAGCATTTT.

The V call is TRBV6-4, the J call TRBJ1-1; 10 bases match TRBD1. Germline CDR1 reads MRHNA; CDR2 reads SNTAGT. The CDR3 has 15 amino acids. The trim removed 4 bases at V and 2 bases at J, leaving 4 bases unmatched. The CDR3 loop is CASSAGTGVNTEAFF. For the CDR3, the DNA is TGTGCCAGCAGTGCCGGGACAGGGGTTAACACTGAAGCTTTCTTT.